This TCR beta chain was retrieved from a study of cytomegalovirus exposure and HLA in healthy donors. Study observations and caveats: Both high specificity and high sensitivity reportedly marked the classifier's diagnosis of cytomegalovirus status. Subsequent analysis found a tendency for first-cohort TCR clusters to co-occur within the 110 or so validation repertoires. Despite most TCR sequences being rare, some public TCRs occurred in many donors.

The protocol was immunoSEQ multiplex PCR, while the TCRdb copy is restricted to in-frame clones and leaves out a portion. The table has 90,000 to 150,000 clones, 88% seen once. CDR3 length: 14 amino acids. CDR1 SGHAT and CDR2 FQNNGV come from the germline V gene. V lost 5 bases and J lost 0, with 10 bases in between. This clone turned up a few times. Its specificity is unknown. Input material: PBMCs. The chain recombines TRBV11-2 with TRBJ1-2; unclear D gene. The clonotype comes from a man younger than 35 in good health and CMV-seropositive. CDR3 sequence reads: CASSLTRTNYGYTF. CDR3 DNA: TGTGCCAGCAGCCTGACACGAACTAACTATGGCTACACCTTC. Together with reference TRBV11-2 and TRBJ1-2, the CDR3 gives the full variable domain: EAGVAQSPRYKIIEKRQSVAFWCNPISGHATLYWYQQILGQGPKLLIQFQNNGVVDDSQLPKDRFSAERLKGVDSTLKIQPAKLEDSAVYLCASSLTRTNYGYTFGSGTRLTVV.